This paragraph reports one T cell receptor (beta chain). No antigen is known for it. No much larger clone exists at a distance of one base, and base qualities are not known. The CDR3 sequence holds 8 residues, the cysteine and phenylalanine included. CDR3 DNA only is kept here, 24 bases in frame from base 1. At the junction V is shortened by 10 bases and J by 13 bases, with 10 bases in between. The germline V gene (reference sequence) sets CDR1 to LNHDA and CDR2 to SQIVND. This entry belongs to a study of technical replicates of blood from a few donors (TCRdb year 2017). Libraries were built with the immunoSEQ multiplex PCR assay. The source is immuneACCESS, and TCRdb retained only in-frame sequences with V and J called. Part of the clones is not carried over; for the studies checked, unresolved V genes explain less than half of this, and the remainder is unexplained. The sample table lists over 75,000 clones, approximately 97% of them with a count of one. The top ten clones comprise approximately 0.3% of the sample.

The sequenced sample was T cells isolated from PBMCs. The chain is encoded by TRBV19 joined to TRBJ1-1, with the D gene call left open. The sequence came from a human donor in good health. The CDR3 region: CATSGFFF. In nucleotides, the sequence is TGTGCCACTTCGGGGTTTTTCTTT.